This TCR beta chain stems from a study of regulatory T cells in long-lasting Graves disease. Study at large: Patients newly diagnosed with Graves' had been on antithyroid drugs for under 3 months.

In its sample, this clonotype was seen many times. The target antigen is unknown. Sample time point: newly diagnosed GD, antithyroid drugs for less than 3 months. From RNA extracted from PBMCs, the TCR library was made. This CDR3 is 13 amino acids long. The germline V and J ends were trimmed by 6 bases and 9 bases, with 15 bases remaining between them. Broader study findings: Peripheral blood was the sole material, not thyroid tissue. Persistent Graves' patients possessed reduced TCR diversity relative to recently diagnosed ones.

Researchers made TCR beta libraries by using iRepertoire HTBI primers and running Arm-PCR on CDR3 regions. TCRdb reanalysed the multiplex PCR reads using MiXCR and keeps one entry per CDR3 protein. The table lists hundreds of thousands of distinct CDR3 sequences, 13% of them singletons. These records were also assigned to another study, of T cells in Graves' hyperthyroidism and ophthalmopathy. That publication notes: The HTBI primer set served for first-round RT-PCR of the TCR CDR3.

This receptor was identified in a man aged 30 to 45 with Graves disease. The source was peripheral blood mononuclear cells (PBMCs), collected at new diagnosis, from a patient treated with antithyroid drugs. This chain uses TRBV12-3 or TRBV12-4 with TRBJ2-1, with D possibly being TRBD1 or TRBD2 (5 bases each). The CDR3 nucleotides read TGTGCCAGCAGGGGACCAACCACGGGTGAGCAGTTCTTC. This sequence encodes CASRGPTTGEQFF.